These 6 T cell receptor beta chains share one sample of origin, sequenced in a study of beta chain features in type 1 diabetes. For these TCRs, the target antigens are not known. Findings of the study overall: In all four CD4+ subsets, TCRB CDR3 length was significantly, moderately reduced in type 1 diabetes.

Sequenced material consisted of expressed TCRB transcripts (all of the isolated RNA was reverse transcribed). Sequencing used immunoSEQ multiplex PCR; TCRdb keeps in-frame clones, though not all of them. Among roughly 300,000 clones listed, around 9.7% were seen once. The sample consisted of central memory CD4+ T cells from blood. These receptors were collected from a man between 25 and 39 years old with type 1 diabetes.

This clone came up a few times. Additional DNA sequences in this sample encode the identical CDR3. The chain recombines TRBV5-1 with TRBJ2-6; D remains unclear. Germline V gene sequence: CDR1 SGHRS, CDR2 YFSETQ. Trimming took off 2 bases at V and 1 base at J, with 4 bases between the two ends. The CDR3 covers 14 residues. CDR3 in DNA: TGCGCCAGCAGCTTAGGGTCTGGGGCCAACGTCCTGACTTTC. Its translation: CASSLGSGANVLTF.

In regard to this clone: This sample also contains other DNA sequences that code for the same CDR3. This chain links TRBV30 with TRBJ1-1, with D perhaps matching TRBD1 (6 bases). With 2 bases removed from V and 2 bases from J, the gap between germline ends came to 9 bases. There are 13 residues in the CDR3. CDR1 and CDR2 (germline): GTSNPN, SVGIG (reference sequence). The CDR3 is CAWSKQGNTEAFF. CDR3 sequence (DNA): TGTGCCTGGAGTAAACAGGGTAACACTGAAGCTTTCTTT.

The chain has TRBV6-5 and TRBJ2-5, with D perhaps TRBD1 (6 bases). Germline V lookup: CDR1 MNHEY, CDR2 SVGAGI. Trimming took off 0 bases at V and 3 bases at J, with 8 bases between the two ends. This CDR3 region has 14 residues. In nucleotides, the CDR3 is TGTGCCAGCAGTTACTCGACAGGAGAAGAGACCCAGTACTTC. This codes for CASSYSTGEETQYF.

In this sample, this clone turned up many times. This CDR3 reads CASSLDFHRDEQYF. The CDR3 nucleotides are TGTGCCAGCAGCTTAGATTTTCACAGGGACGAGCAGTACTTC. V is TRBV7-2 and J is TRBJ2-7; TRBD1 might be the D (6 bases). The CDR3 has 14 amino acids. V was trimmed by 1 base and J by 5 bases, leaving 12 bases between them. Looked up from germline, CDR1 is SGHTA and CDR2 is FQGNSA.

The chain has TRBV28 and TRBJ1-5; D may be TRBD1 (5 bases). The CDR3 runs to 15 residues. The V gene's germline CDR1 is MDHEN and CDR2 SYDVKM. V lost 7 bases and J lost 3, with 16 bases in between. Written as DNA, the CDR3 is TGTGCCAGCACCATAGGACAATGGGTCAATCAGCCCCAGCATTTT. This encodes CASTIGQWVNQPQHF.

The genes are TRBV27 and TRBJ2-1, with 7 bases that match TRBD1. This CDR3 is built from 14 residues. The V and J ends lost 6 bases and 4 bases, in that order; junction bases with no gene match: 6. Germline V lookup: CDR1 MNHEY, CDR2 SMNVEV (reference sequence). Here the CDR3 reads CASRPGQKYNEQFF. The DNA of the CDR3 is TGTGCCAGCAGACCGGGACAGAAATACAATGAGCAGTTCTTC.